Here is one TCR beta chain with its context. Its recognized antigen is unknown. Within one base of it there is no much larger clone, and no base qualities were kept. The 39 donors, aged roughly 6 to 90 years, were systemically healthy Caucasian individuals from Russia. Each donor gave ten milliliters of peripheral blood, collected into EDTA-treated Vacutainer tubes. Ficoll-Paque density-gradient centrifugation was used to isolate PBMCs, with at least 6.5 million per sample. Total RNA, at least 5 micrograms per sample, was extracted from PBMCs with Trizol reagent. The percentages of naive CD45RAhigh/CD27high T cells were determined by flow cytometry on a PBMC aliquot from every donor. Library prep was done by 5' RACE. The instrument was an Illumina HiSeq 2500. A second roughly 6 to 12 cycle PCR used a sample-barcoded 5' primer and a J-beta primer mix. A template-switch 5' adaptor carrying 12 random nucleotides introduced a unique molecular identifier onto each TCR beta cDNA molecule. At least 2.5 million CDR3-containing paired-end reads were obtained from each sample. First-strand cDNA synthesis was performed from all RNA using the Mint cDNA synthesis kit, with priming by a TRBC-specific oligonucleotide. All cDNA was treated with uracil-DNA glycosylase and then went through a first 18-cycle PCR with the universal primers M1SS and BC2_uni_R. For the original study's pipeline: Normalization of each sample was performed by random selection of 1 million high-quality reads, each carrying a distinct molecular identifier. Reads with shared molecular identifiers were discarded instead of being binned into consensus sequences. CDR3 identification, clonotype clustering and error correction used MiTCR with a Q25 quality threshold and the strictest error-elimination algorithm. A nonparametric unseen species model with Euler transformation was used to estimate lower-bound total TCR beta diversity. TCRdb trimmed public reads at Q25 via fastp, called clones via MiXCR and kept in-frame beta chains. Under each unique CDR3 protein, matching rows form one entry showing the most common genes and DNA. The V and J calls reflect TCRdb's pipeline rather than the authors' work. The table for this sample lists 550,000 to 750,000 distinct CDR3 sequences; roughly 20% of them were counted only once. Around 3.4% of the sample is in the top ten clones.

The data were taken from a study of blood T cells in healthy people across ages (dated by TCRdb to 2013 to 2016). Study-wide context: Template switching captured roughly one uniquely barcoded TCR beta cDNA molecule per two T cells in model experiments. Using deep sequencing normalized with unique cDNA molecular identifiers, the study measured how TCR beta repertoire diversity changes with age. The study analyzed two additional independent replicas of 1 million unique cDNA reads from the same blood draw for two donors, one aged 18 to 30 and one aged 80 or older. To avoid experimental bias, donors of different ages were randomly spread across the sequencing lanes. The donors were divided into four age groups: young (average around 17 years), middle-aged (about 39), aged (approximately 59) and long-lived (82). Results and caveats for the whole study, not just this receptor: Compared with the aged group, more naive CD4+ T cells, fewer expanded clones and increased TCR diversity were shown by the long-lived group, suggesting age selection. A strong correlation was found between observed TCR beta diversity and the percentage of naive T cells measured by flow cytometry. Estimates of total diversity based on one million sequenced T cells were regarded as lower bounds and as underestimates. Since profiling was done on bulk unsorted PBMCs, naive and antigen-experienced compartments could not be conclusively compared. Observed TCR beta diversity per million T cells fell roughly linearly with age, and a significant reduction was already apparent by age roughly 41. Because the CMV infection status of the donors was unknown, age-related changes in expanded clonotypes may potentially have been confounded.

The CDR3 spans 16 residues, from the cysteine through the phenylalanine. Just the 48-base CDR3 DNA is kept, in frame starting at base 1. The TCR comes from a man in his 70s in good health. The V and J segments used are TRBV21-1 and TRBJ2-1; TRBD1, the table's D call, lacks a check against the DNA. TRBV21-1 is a pseudogene segment. Specimen: blood. The bases are TGTGCCAGCAGGGAAGCAGGGGGCTTTATCCCCAATGAGCAGTTCTTC. This translates into CASREAGGFIPNEQFF.